The 2 T cell receptor beta chains listed next were all sequenced from one sample in a study of regulatory T cells in long-lasting Graves disease. Specified time point: newly diagnosed GD, antithyroid drugs for less than 3 months. Extracted PBMC RNA gave rise to the TCR library. Construction of the TCR beta libraries employed iRepertoire HTBI primers in conjunction with Arm-PCR of CDR3 regions. TCRdb fed the multiplex PCR reads into MiXCR, producing one record per CDR3 protein. Of some 500,000 distinct CDR3 sequences listed, roughly 14% are singletons. The data also belong to a second study, concerning T cells in Graves' hyperthyroidism and ophthalmopathy.

Material: peripheral blood mononuclear cells (PBMCs), obtained at new diagnosis, from a patient treated with antithyroid drugs. All receptors derive from a man under 40 with Graves disease.

This clonotype was counted many times. For the CDR3, the DNA is TGTGCCAGCAGCCGCGGGCCCGATACGCAGTATTTT. This sequence encodes CASSRGPDTQYF. This chain links TRBV11-2 with TRBJ2-3; possibly TRBD2 for D (5 bases). CDR1 and CDR2 from the germline V gene are SGHAT and FQNNGV. There are 12 residues in the CDR3. Trimming took 5 bases from V and 6 from J, leaving 9 bases between them. The full variable domain, with the rest looked up from reference TRBV11-2 and TRBJ2-3, is EAGVAQSPRYKIIEKRQSVAFWCNPISGHATLYWYQQILGQGPKLLIQFQNNGVVDDSQLPKDRFSAERLKGVDSTLKIQPAKLEDSAVYLCASSRGPDTQYFGPGTRLTVL.

This clonotype has ten or more counts. The genes are TRBV11-2 and TRBJ1-1; D perhaps matches TRBD1 (5 bases). The CDR3 loop spans 15 amino acids. V was cut by 5 bases and J by 4 bases, with 17 bases left in between. Germline V gene lookup returns CDR1 SGHAT and CDR2 FQNNGV. CDR3 bases: TGTGCCAGCAGCCCCGGGCAGGGTCCCGGCACTGAAGCTTTCTTT. This translates into CASSPGQGPGTEAFF.